The 18 T cell receptor beta chains reported below all come from one sample, sequenced in a study of cytotoxic CD8 clonotypes in ibrutinib-treated CLL. The data were produced by immunoSEQ multiplex PCR, yet TCRdb's version contains in-frame clones alone and is incomplete. The sample has some 300,000 clones; just under 80% are singletons. The specimen was PBMCs, collected before ibrutinib treatment. All receptors come from a human donor with chronic lymphocytic leukemia.

This clone was seen a handful of times. The V call is TRBV2, the J call TRBJ1-2; tentative D call: TRBD1 (5 bases). Trimming shortened V by 6 bases and J by 4 bases, and 15 bases separated the two germline ends. In germline, CDR1 is SNHLY, CDR2 FYNNEI. CDR3 length: 14 residues. CDR3 nucleotide sequence: TGTGCCAGCAGATCACCCTCGACAGTCTATGGCTACACCTTC. Amino acids: CASRSPSTVYGYTF. The full variable domain, completed using reference TRBV2 and TRBJ1-2, is EPEVTQTPSHQVTQMGQEVILRCVPISNHLYFYWYRQILGQKVEFLVSFYNNEISEKSEIFDDQFSVERPDGSNFTLKIRSTKLEDSAMYFCASRSPSTVYGYTFGSGTRLTVV.

The rearrangement uses TRBV5-1 and TRBJ1-2; TRBD1 aligns across 9 bases. V lost 2 bases and J lost 2; bases outside the gene matches: 1. CDR1 SGHRS and CDR2 YFSETQ come from the germline V gene. The CDR3 spans 14 residues. The CDR3: CASSFGTGNYGYTF. Here the CDR3 DNA reads TGCGCCAGCAGCTTTGGGACAGGGAACTATGGCTACACCTTC.

This clone was detected a few times. The chain has TRBV6-5 and TRBJ2-7, with TRBD2 as a possible D gene (6 bases). The CDR3 is made up of 14 amino acids. Germline-derived CDR1 and CDR2 are MNHEY and SVGAGI. V gave up 4 bases and J gave up 5 bases, with 15 bases separating them. The CDR3: CASSSPGGRHEQYF. DNA of the CDR3: TGTGCCAGCAGTTCCCCCGGGGGTCGGCACGAGCAGTACTTC.

The V and J genes are TRBV10-1 and TRBJ2-7; D is uncertain. Deletions cut 3 bases from V and 3 bases from J, with 6 bases between. Germline CDR1 is WNHNN and CDR2 is SYGVQD (reference sequence). The CDR3 has 12 amino acids. The CDR3 loop reads CASSDRYYEQYF. The CDR3 DNA sequence: TGCGCCAGCAGTGATCGTTACTACGAGCAGTACTTC.

V usage is TRBV29-1 and J usage is TRBJ1-5, with TRBD1 identical over 7 bases. Losses at the gene ends were 5 bases for V and 2 bases for J; bases not matched to a gene: 3. Per the germline V gene, CDR1 is SQVTM and CDR2 is ANQGSEA. The CDR3 runs to 13 residues. CDR3 DNA sequence: TGCAGCGTTAAAACAGGGGGCAATCAGCCCCAGCATTTT. Encoded protein: CSVKTGGNQPQHF.

The V gene is TRBV7-2, the J gene TRBJ2-1, with D hard to call. The CDR3 extends over 15 amino acids. The V end was cut by 0 bases, the J end by 1 base, with 7 bases between. Germline V gives CDR1 SGHTA, CDR2 FQGNSA. This chain's CDR3 is CASSLAGPSYNEQFF. The CDR3 DNA reads TGTGCCAGCAGCTTAGCAGGGCCATCCTACAATGAGCAGTTCTTC.

The chain employs TRBV4-3 and TRBJ2-5; D not certain. The CDR3 runs to 15 residues. V lost 0 bases and J 4 bases, leaving 12 bases between the germline ends. Germline-derived CDR1 and CDR2 are LGHNA and YSLEER. CDR3: CASSQDFNERETQYF. The CDR3 DNA sequence: TGCGCCAGCAGCCAAGATTTTAACGAGCGAGAGACCCAGTACTTC.

This sequence joins TRBV2 and TRBJ2-1, with D unclear. This CDR3 has 10 amino acids. The germline V gene encodes CDR1 SNHLY and CDR2 FYNNEI. Trimming stripped 0 bases from V and 13 bases from J, with 4 bases between. This CDR3 reads CASSEASQFF. For the CDR3, the DNA is TGTGCCAGCAGTGAAGCGTCCCAGTTCTTC.

V usage is TRBV21-1 and J usage is TRBJ2-1. TRBV21-1 is a known pseudogene. The CDR3 contains 15 residues. CDR3 residues: CASTNWDRFGNEQFF. CDR3 coding DNA: TGTGCCAGCACCAATTGGGACCGTTTCGGCAATGAGCAGTTCTTC.

The chain combines TRBV15 with TRBJ2-7, with 7 bases aligning to TRBD2. The V segment lost 0 bases and the J segment 5 bases; nucleotides outside the gene matches: 10. Germline CDR1 reads LNHNV; CDR2 reads YYDKDF (reference sequence). This CDR3 has 16 residues. Here the CDR3 DNA reads TGTGCCACCAGCAGAGATATTACAAGCGGGGTGGACGAGCAGTACTTC. Amino acid sequence: CATSRDITSGVDEQYF.

The chain employs TRBV5-5 and TRBJ2-1; D gene unclear. CDR3 length: 13 amino acids. Germline V CDR1 and CDR2: SGHKS, YYEKEE (reference sequence). Between the trimmed V and J ends, which lost 0 bases and 3 bases, there was a span of 4 bases. The CDR3 reads CASSLDVYNEQFF. The CDR3 coding sequence is TGTGCCAGCAGCTTGGACGTCTACAATGAGCAGTTCTTC.

The chain recombines TRBV28 with TRBJ2-1, with D possibly called TRBD1 or TRBD2 (5 bases each). The CDR3 consists of 16 residues. V was pared by 5 bases and J by 5 bases, with 19 bases between. Germline CDR1 and CDR2: MDHEN and SYDVKM. CDR3 sequence: CASSHDPGPRNNEQFF. The CDR3 DNA reads TGTGCCAGCAGTCATGATCCGGGACCGCGAAACAATGAGCAGTTCTTC. Full variable domain (remainder filled in from reference TRBV28 and TRBJ2-1): DVKVTQSSRYLVKRTGEKVFLECVQDMDHENMFWYRQDPGLGLRLIYFSYDVKMKEKGDIPEGYSVSREKKERFSLILESASTNQTSMYLCASSHDPGPRNNEQFFGPGTRLTVL.

The V gene is TRBV27, the J gene TRBJ2-1; TRBD1 is a possible D gene (6 bases). Germline CDR1 is MNHEY and CDR2 is SMNVEV (reference sequence). The CDR3 length is 15 residues. Trimming pared 1 base from V and 7 bases from J, leaving 14 bases between. The CDR3 DNA is TGTGCCAGCAGTTTATACAGGGTGAATAGGAATGAGCAGTTCTTC. It yields the protein CASSLYRVNRNEQFF.

The gene calls are TRBV4-2 and TRBJ2-7; D may be TRBD2 (5 bases). The CDR3 contains 13 residues. CDR1 is LGHNA, CDR2 YNFKEQ, per germline. V dropped 1 base and J dropped 4 bases, with 8 bases sitting between them. The DNA for the CDR3 is TGTGCCAGCAGCCAAGTCCGGGGTTACGAGCAGTACTTC. Translated, it gives CASSQVRGYEQYF.

This clone has only a few counts. The chain recombines TRBV19 with TRBJ1-3; D unresolved. The CDR3 consists of 14 residues. The V and J ends lost 3 bases and 0 bases respectively, with 6 bases between them. Germline-derived CDR1 and CDR2 are LNHDA and SQIVND (reference sequence). Here the CDR3 reads CASSMTSSGNTIYF. The CDR3 DNA sequence: TGTGCCAGTAGTATGACGAGCTCTGGAAACACCATATATTTT.

V and J are TRBV21-1 and TRBJ2-5; the table's D call, TRBD2, was not checked against the DNA. TRBV21-1 is a recognized pseudogene. The CDR3 loop spans 15 amino acids. The CDR3 DNA follows: TGTGCCAGCCGACTAGCGGGAGGGCGAAGGGAGACCCAGTACTTC. Amino acids: CASRLAGGRRETQYF.

The rearrangement joins TRBV6-6 to TRBJ1-1; tentative D call: TRBD1 (5 bases). The germline gives CDR1 MNHNY, CDR2 SVGAGI (reference sequence). The CDR3 covers 14 residues. V lost 2 bases and J 4 bases, leaving 11 bases between the germline ends. CDR3: CASSYGQGSTEAFF. The CDR3 coding sequence is TGTGCCAGCAGTTACGGTCAGGGCAGCACTGAAGCTTTCTTT.

This clone was picked up a small number of times. The chain combines TRBV29-1 with TRBJ2-3, with TRBD2 identical over 14 bases. Losses at the gene ends were 4 bases for V and 8 bases for J; bases not matched to a gene: 2. Per the germline V gene, CDR1 is SQVTM and CDR2 is ANQGSEA. This CDR3 contains 13 residues. CDR3: CSVVTSGRGTQYF. The CDR3 DNA reads TGCAGCGTTGTGACTAGCGGGAGGGGTACGCAGTATTTT.